This TCR beta chain comes out of a study of blood T cell repertoires in COVID-19. Repertoires were generated with immunoSEQ multiplex PCR, while TCRdb's copy carries only in-frame clones and drops some. The table lists around 130,000 clones, 60% to 80% of them singletons. V was shortened by 5 bases and J by 4 bases, with 18 bases between the two germline ends. Germline V CDR1 and CDR2: LNHDA, SQIVND (reference sequence). The CDR3 has 16 amino acids. The clonotype was recovered from a human donor in a cohort sampled during active COVID-19. Sequencing input: peripheral blood. The V call is TRBV19, the J call TRBJ1-5, with a weak D call TRBD1 (6 bases). Here the CDR3 reads CASSSPSGDLNQPQHF. In nucleotides, the CDR3 is TGTGCCAGTAGTTCGCCTTCAGGGGATCTTAATCAGCCCCAGCATTTT.